The following is a T cell receptor beta chain sequence with its context. Its antigen is still unknown. With 6 bases clipped from V and 9 bases from J, the junction kept 5 bases outside the gene matches. Per the germline V gene, CDR1 is MNHEY and CDR2 is SMNVEV (reference sequence). The CDR3 has 14 amino acids. The sample belongs to a study of T cell responses to AZD1222 COVID-19 vaccine. Broader study findings: A mostly white British donor set with more females was recruited, and clonal diversity was possibly underestimated. Spike-specific TCR breadth and depth rose after two AZD1222 doses. The CD4 TCRs associated with vaccination extended across spike and predominated at 160-218 and 743-854. It was only a handful of AZD1222 recipients who were seropositive at baseline.

Measured with immunoSEQ multiplex PCR; TCRdb has only the in-frame clones, and not every one. The data hold approximately 140,000 clones, with 85% to 95% observed a single time. The chain has TRBV27 and TRBJ1-6; 10 bases map to TRBD1. This TCR derives from an adult in good health. The sample in question was peripheral blood, obtained on day 0 of AZD1222 vaccination. CDR3 nucleotide sequence: TGTGCCAGCAGCCCGGGACAGGGGCGTTCACCCCTCCACTTT. As protein: CASSPGQGRSPLHF.